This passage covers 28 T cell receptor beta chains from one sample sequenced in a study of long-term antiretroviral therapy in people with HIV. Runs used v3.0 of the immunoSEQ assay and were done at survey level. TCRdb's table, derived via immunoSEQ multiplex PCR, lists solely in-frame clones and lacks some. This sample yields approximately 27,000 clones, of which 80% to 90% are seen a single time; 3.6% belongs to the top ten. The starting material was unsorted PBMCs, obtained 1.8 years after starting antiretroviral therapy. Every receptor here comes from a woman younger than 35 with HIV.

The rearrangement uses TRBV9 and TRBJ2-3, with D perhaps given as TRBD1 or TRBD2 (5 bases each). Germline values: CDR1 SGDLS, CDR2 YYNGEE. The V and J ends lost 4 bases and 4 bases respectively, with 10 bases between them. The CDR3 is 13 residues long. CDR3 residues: CASSTQGADTQYF. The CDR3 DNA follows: TGTGCCAGCAGCACCCAGGGAGCAGATACGCAGTATTTT.

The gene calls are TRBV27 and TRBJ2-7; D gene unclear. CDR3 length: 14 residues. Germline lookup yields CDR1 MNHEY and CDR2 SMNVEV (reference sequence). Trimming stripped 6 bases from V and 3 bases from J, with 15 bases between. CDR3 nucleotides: TGTGCCAGCAGCGCTGACCCACTGTACTACGAGCAGTACTTC. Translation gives CASSADPLYYEQYF.

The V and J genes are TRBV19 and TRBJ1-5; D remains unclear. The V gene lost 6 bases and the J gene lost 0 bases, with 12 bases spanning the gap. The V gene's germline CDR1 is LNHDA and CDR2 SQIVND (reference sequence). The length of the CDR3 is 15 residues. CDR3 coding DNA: TGTGCCAGTAGCCTAGGACGGTATAGCAATCAGCCCCAGCATTTT. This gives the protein CASSLGRYSNQPQHF.

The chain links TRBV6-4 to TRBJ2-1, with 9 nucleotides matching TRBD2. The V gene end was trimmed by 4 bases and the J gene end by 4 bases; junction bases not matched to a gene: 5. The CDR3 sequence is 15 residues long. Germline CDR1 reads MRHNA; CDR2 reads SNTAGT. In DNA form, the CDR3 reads TGTGCCAGCAGTGGCAGGCTAGCGGGGTACAATGAGCAGTTCTTC. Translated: CASSGRLAGYNEQFF.

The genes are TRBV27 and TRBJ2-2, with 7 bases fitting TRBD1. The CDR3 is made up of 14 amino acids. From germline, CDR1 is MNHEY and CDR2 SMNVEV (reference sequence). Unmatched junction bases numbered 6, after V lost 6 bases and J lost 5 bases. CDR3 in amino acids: CASSRTGLTGELFF. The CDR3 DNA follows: TGTGCCAGCAGCCGGACAGGTCTGACCGGGGAGCTGTTTTTT.

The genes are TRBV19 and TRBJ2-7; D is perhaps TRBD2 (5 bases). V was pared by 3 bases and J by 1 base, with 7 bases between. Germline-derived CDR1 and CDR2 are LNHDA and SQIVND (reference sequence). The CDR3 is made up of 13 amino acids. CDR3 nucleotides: TGTGCCAGTAGTATTTCGGGGTCCTACGAGCAGTACTTC. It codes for CASSISGSYEQYF.

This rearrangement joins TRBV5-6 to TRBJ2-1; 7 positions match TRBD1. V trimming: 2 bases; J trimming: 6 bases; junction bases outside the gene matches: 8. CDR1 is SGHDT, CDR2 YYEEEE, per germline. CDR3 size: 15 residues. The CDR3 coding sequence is TGTGCCAGCAGCTTCCTACAGGGGTTGGTCAATGAGCAGTTCTTC. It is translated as CASSFLQGLVNEQFF. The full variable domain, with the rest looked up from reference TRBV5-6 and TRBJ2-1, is DAGVTQSPTHLIKTRGQQVTLRCSPKSGHDTVSWYQQALGQGPQFIFQYYEEEERQRGNFPDRFSGHQFPNYSSELNVNALLLGDSALYLCASSFLQGLVNEQFFGPGTRLTVL.

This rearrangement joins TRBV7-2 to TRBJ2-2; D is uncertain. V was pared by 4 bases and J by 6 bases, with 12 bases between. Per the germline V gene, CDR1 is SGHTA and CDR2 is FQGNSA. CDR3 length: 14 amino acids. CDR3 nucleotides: TGTGCCAGCAGCTACCCCCTCGCGGCCGGGGAGCTGTTTTTT. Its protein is CASSYPLAAGELFF.

The CDR3 loop reads CASSLGVRVSQPFYEQYF. CDR3 coding DNA: TGTGCCAGCAGCTTGGGGGTGAGAGTGAGCCAGCCGTTTTACGAGCAGTACTTC. V is TRBV5-6 and J is TRBJ2-7; D remains ambiguous. V shed 0 bases and J shed 4 bases, with 23 bases lying between them. Looked up from germline, CDR1 is SGHDT and CDR2 is YYEEEE. There are 18 residues in the CDR3.

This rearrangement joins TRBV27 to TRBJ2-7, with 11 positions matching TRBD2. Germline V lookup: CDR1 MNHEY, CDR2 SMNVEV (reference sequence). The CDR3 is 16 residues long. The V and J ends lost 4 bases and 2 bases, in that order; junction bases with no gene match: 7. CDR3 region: CASSSPGTSGAYEQYF. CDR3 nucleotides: TGTGCCAGCAGTTCCCCCGGGACTAGCGGAGCCTACGAGCAGTACTTC.

The CDR3 DNA reads TGCGCCAGCAGCCAAGATCCAGGGACTAGCGGCTTCGATGAGCAGTTCTTC. Translation gives CASSQDPGTSGFDEQFF. The chain recombines TRBV4-1 with TRBJ2-1; 11 bases are shared with TRBD2. Per the germline V gene, CDR1 is MGHRA and CDR2 is YSYEKL. V gave up 0 bases and J gave up 8 bases; unmatched junction bases: 9. This CDR3 comprises 17 residues.

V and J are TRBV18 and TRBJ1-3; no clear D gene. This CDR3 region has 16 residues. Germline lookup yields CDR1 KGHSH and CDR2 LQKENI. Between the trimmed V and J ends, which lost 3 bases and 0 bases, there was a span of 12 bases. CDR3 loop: CASSPLGRDSGNTIYF. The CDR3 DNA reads TGTGCCAGCTCACCCCTTGGTAGAGACTCTGGAAACACCATATATTTT.

CDR3 region: CASSLGFSNQPQHF. DNA for the CDR3: TGTGCCAGCAGTTTGGGTTTTAGCAATCAGCCCCAGCATTTT. V is TRBV27 and J is TRBJ1-5; no firm D call. The ends were cut back, 3 bases at V and 0 bases at J, with 6 bases in the middle. Germline V gives CDR1 MNHEY, CDR2 SMNVEV (reference sequence). The length of the CDR3 is 14 residues.

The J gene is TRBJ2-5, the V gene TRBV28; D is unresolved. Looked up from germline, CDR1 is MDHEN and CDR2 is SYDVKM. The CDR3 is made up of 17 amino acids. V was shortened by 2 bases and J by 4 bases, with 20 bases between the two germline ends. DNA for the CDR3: TGTGCCAGCAGTTTAGGGAAAACCCCCCAACTCTTAGAGACCCAGTACTTC. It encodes CASSLGKTPQLLETQYF.

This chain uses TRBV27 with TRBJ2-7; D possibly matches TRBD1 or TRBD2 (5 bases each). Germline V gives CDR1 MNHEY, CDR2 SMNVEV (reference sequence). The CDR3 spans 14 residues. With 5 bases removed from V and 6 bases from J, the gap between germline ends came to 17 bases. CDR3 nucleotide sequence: TGTGCCAGCAGTATCCAGGGACGTCTGGGCGAGCAGTACTTC. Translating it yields CASSIQGRLGEQYF.

The CDR3 loop is CSASLDYEQYF. The DNA of the CDR3 is TGCAGTGCTAGCCTCGACTACGAGCAGTACTTC. This chain connects TRBV20-1 to TRBJ2-7; D gene uncertain. Trimming took 3 bases from V and 3 from J, leaving 6 bases between them. The CDR3 has 11 amino acids. From germline, CDR1 is DFQATT and CDR2 SNEGSKA (reference sequence).

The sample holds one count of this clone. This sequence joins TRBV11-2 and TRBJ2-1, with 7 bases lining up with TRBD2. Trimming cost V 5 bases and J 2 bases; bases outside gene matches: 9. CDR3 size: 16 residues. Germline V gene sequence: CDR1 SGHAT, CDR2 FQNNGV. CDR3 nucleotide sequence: TGTGCCAGCAGCGTTAGGGCGGGAGTAGCCTACAATGAGCAGTTCTTC. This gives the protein CASSVRAGVAYNEQFF.

CDR3 sequence: CASRTTQGWSEAFF. For the CDR3, the DNA is TGTGCCAGTAGGACTACACAGGGTTGGAGTGAAGCTTTCTTT. The chain uses TRBV19 and TRBJ1-1; D is perhaps TRBD1 (6 bases). Germline-derived CDR1 and CDR2 are LNHDA and SQIVND (reference sequence). Trimming took 6 bases from V and 7 from J, leaving 18 bases between them. The CDR3 spans 14 residues.

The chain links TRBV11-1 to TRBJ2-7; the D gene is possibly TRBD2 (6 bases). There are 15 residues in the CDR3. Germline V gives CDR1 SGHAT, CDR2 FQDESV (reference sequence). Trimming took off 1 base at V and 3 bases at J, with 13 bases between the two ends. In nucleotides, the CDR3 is TGTGCCAGCAGCTTAGGGAGGGGCGGCTACTACGAGCAGTACTTC. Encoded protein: CASSLGRGGYYEQYF.

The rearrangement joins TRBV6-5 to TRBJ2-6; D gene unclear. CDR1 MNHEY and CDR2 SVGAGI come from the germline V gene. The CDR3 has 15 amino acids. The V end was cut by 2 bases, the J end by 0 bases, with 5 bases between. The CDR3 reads CASSYGPSGANVLTF. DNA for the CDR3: TGTGCCAGCAGTTACGGGCCCTCTGGGGCCAACGTCCTGACTTTC.

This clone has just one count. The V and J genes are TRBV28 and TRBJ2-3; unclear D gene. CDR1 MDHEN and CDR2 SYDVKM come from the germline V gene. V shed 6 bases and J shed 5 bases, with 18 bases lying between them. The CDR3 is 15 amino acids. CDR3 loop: CASSTTSRGRDTQYF. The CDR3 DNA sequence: TGTGCCAGCAGCACCACCTCACGCGGAAGAGATACGCAGTATTTT.

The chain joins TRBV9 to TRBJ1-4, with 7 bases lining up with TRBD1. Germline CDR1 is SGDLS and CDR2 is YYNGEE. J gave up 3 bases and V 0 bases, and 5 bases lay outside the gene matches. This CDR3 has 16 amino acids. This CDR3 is CASSVAAQGSNEKLFF. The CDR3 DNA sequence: TGTGCCAGCAGCGTAGCCGCACAGGGGTCTAATGAAAAACTGTTTTTT.

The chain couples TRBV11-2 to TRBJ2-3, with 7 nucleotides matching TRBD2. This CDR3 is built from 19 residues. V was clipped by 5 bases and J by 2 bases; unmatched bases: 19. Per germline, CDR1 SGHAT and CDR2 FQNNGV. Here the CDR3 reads CASSPTSSGRGYLTDTQYF. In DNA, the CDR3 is TGTGCCAGCAGCCCTACCTCGTCGGGGAGGGGATATCTCACAGATACGCAGTATTTT.

The CDR3 DNA follows: TGTGCCAGCAGTTACAGGGGGATGAACACTGAAGCTTTCTTT. Residues: CASSYRGMNTEAFF. V and J are TRBV27 and TRBJ1-1; 8 bases are a match to TRBD1. The trim removed 4 bases at V and 0 bases at J, leaving 1 base unmatched. This CDR3 contains 14 residues. Looked up from germline, CDR1 is MNHEY and CDR2 is SMNVEV (reference sequence).

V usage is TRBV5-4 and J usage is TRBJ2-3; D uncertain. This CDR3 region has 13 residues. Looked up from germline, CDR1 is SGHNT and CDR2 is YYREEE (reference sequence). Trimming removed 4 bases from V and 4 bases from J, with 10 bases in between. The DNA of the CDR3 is TGTGCCAGCAGCGGGGTAGACCCAGATACGCAGTATTTT. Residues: CASSGVDPDTQYF.

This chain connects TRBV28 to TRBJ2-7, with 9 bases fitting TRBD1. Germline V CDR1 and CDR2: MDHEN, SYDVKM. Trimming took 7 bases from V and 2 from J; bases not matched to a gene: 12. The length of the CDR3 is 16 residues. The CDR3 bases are TGTGCCAGCATCACTCCCGGGACAGGGAGTCCCTACGAGCAGTACTTC. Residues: CASITPGTGSPYEQYF.

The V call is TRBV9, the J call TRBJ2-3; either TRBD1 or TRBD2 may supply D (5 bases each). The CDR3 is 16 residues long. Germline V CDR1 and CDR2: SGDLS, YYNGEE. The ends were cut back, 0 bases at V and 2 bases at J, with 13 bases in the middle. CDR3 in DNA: TGTGCCAGCAGCGTAGATGGGGGAAGCGTCACAGATACGCAGTATTTT. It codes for CASSVDGGSVTDTQYF.

The CDR3 loop reads CASSSTGTGTYNEQFF. The CDR3 DNA is TGTGCCAGCAGCTCGACCGGGACAGGGACCTACAATGAGCAGTTCTTC. The chain joins TRBV5-4 to TRBJ2-1, with 9 bases fitting TRBD1. The trim removed 3 bases at V and 2 bases at J, leaving 6 bases unmatched. CDR1 is SGHNT, CDR2 YYREEE, per germline (reference sequence). The CDR3 is 16 amino acids.